The T cell receptor (beta chain) described here comes from a study of human T cells and chemical hapten exposure. As to time point: patch test 2, 6 weeks after DPC sensitization. Treatment given: therapeutic diphenylcyclopropenone sensitization with weekly scalp DPC. TCRdb reanalysed the RACE reads using MiXCR and keeps one entry per CDR3 protein. This sample has about 70,000 distinct CDR3 sequences, with roughly 8.5% found just once. The germline V and J ends were trimmed by 8 bases and 7 bases, with 24 bases remaining between them. The CDR3 covers 15 residues. CDR1 is SQVTM, CDR2 ANQGSEA, per germline. This clonotype was recorded many times.

This TCR came from a woman aged 45 to 65 with alopecia areata. Some clones in this sample may be carry-over from other donors' samples. The material was whole blood, obtained in connection with sensitization to the hapten diphenylcyclopropenone (DPC). The genes are TRBV29-1 and TRBJ2-1, with a weak D call TRBD2 (6 bases). For the CDR3, the DNA is TGCAGCTCGAGATCAGGGACTGGCCCTTGGAATGAGCAGTTCTTC. Translating it yields CSSRSGTGPWNEQFF.